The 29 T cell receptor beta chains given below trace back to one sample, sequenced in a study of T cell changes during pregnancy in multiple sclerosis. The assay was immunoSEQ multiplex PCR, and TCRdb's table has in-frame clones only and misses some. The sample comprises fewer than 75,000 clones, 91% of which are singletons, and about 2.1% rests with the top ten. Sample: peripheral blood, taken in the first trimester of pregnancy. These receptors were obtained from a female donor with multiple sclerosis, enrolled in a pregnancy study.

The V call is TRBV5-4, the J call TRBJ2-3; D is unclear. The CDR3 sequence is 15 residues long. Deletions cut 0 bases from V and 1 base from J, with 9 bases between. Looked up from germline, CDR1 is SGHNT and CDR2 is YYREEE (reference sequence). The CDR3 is CASSLGSPRTDTQYF. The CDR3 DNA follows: TGTGCCAGCAGCTTGGGTAGTCCTCGCACAGATACGCAGTATTTT.

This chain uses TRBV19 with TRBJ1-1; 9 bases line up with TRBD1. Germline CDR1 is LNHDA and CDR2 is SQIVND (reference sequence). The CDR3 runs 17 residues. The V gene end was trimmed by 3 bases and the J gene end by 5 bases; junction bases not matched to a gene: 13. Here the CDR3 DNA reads TGTGCCAGTAGTATGAGGCCCTCCGGGACAGGGCATACTGAAGCTTTCTTT. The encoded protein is CASSMRPSGTGHTEAFF.

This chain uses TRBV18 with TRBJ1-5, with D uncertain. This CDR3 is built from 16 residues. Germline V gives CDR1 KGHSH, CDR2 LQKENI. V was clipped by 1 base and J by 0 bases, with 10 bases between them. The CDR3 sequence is CASSPRGFDSNQPQHF. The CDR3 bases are TGTGCCAGCTCACCACGAGGATTCGATAGCAATCAGCCCCAGCATTTT.

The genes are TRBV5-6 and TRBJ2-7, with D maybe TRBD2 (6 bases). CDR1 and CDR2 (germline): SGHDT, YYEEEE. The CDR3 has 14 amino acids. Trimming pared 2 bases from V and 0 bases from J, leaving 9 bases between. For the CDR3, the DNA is TGTGCCAGCAGCTTAGGACTAAGCTCCTACGAGCAGTACTTC. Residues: CASSLGLSSYEQYF.

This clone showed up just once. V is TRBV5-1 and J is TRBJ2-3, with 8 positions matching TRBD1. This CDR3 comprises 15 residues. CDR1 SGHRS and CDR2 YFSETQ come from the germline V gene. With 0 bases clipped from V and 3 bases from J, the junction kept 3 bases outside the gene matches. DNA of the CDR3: TGCGCCAGCAGCTTGGAGGACAGGGCGACAGATACGCAGTATTTT. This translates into CASSLEDRATDTQYF.

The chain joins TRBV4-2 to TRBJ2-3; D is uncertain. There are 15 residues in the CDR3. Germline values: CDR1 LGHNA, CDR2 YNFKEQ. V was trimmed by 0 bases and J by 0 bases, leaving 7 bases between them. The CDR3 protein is CASSQEARSTDTQYF. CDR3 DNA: TGTGCCAGCAGCCAAGAGGCCAGGAGCACAGATACGCAGTATTTT.

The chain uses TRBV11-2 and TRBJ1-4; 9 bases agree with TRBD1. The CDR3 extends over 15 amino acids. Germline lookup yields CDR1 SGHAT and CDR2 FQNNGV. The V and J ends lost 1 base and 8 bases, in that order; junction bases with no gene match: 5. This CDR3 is CASSLAGTGQEKLFF. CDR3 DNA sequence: TGTGCCAGCAGCTTAGCGGGGACAGGGCAAGAAAAACTGTTTTTT.

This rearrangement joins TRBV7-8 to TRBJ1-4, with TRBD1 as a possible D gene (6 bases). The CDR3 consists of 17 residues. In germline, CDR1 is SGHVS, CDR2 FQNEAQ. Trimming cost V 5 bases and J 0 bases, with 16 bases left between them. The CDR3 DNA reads TGTGCCAGCAGCCGTCGCGGACAGCCAGCAACTAATGAAAAACTGTTTTTT. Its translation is CASSRRGQPATNEKLFF.

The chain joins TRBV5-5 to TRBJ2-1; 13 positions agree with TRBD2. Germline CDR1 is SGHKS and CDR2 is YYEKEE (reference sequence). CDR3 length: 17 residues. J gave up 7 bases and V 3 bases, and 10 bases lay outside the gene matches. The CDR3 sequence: CASSSLGLAGEGNEQFF. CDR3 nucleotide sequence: TGTGCCAGCAGCTCGCTCGGACTAGCGGGAGAGGGGAATGAGCAGTTCTTC.

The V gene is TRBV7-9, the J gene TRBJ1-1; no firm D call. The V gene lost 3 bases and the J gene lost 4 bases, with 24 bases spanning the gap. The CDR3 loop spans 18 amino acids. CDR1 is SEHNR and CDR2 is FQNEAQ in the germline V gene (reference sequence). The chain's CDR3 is CASSFAPLGRERFTEAFF. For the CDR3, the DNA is TGTGCCAGCAGCTTCGCCCCGCTTGGACGGGAAAGATTCACTGAAGCTTTCTTT. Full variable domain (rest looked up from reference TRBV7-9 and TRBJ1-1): DTGVSQNPRHKITKRGQNVTFRCDPISEHNRLYWYRQTLGQGPEFLTYFQNEAQLEKSRLLSDRFSAERPKGSFSTLEIQRTEQGDSAMYLCASSFAPLGRERFTEAFFGQGTRLTVV.

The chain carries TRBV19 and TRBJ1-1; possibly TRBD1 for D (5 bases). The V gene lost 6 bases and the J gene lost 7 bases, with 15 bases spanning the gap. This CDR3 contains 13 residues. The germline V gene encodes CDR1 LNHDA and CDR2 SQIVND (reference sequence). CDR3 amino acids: CASRGRGGFEAFF. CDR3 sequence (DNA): TGTGCCAGTAGAGGGAGGGGCGGTTTTGAAGCTTTCTTT.

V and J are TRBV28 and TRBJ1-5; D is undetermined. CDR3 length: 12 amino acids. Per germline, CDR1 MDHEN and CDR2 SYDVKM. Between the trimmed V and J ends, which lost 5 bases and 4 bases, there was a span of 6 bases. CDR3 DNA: TGTGCCAGCAGTCCCCCAAATCAGCCCCAGCATTTT. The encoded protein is CASSPPNQPQHF.

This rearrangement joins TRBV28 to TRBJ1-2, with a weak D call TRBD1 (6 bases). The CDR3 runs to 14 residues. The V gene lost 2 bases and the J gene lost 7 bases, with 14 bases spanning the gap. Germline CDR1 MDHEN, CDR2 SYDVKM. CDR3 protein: CASSLAGAVGGYTF. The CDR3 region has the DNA TGTGCCAGCAGTTTAGCAGGGGCGGTAGGTGGCTACACCTTC.

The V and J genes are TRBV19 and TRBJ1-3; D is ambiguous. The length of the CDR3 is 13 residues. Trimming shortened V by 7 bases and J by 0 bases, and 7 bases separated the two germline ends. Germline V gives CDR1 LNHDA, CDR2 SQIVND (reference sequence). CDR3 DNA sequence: TGTGCCAGTAATAGTGTCTCTGGAAACACCATATATTTT. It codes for CASNSVSGNTIYF.

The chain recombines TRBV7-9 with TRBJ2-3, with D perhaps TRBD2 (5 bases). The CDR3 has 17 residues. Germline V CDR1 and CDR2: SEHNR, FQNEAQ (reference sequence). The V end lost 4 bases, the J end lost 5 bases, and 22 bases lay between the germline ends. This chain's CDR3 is CASSSTDQDRRQDTQYF. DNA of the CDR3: TGTGCCAGCAGCTCCACTGACCAGGATCGGAGGCAAGATACGCAGTATTTT.

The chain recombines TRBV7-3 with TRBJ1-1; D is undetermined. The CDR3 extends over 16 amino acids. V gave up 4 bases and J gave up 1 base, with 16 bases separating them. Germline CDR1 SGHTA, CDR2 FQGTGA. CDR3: CASSSAAGVKNTEAFF. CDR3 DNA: TGTGCCAGCAGCTCCGCCGCCGGGGTAAAGAACACTGAAGCTTTCTTT.

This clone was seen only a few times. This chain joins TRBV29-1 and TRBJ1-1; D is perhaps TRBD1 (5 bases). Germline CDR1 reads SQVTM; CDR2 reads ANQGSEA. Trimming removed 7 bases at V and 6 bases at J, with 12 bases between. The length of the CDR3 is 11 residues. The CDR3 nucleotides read TGCAGCGCGAAAGCAGGGTCTGAAGCTTTCTTT. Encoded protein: CSAKAGSEAFF.

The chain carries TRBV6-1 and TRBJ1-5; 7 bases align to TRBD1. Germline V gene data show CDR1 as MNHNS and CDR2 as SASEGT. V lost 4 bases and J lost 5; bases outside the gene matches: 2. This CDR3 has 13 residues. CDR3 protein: CASSGGTDQPQHF. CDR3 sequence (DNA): TGTGCCAGCAGTGGGGGGACAGATCAGCCCCAGCATTTT.

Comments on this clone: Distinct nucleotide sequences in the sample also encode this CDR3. CDR3 in DNA: TGTGCCAGCAGCCCAAGAACAGGAGCCTATGGCTACACCTTC. Its protein product is CASSPRTGAYGYTF. The V gene is TRBV7-9, the J gene TRBJ1-2; tentatively, D is TRBD1 (5 bases). In germline, CDR1 is SEHNR, CDR2 FQNEAQ (reference sequence). This CDR3 spans 14 amino acids. The germline V and J ends were trimmed by 5 bases and 4 bases, with 14 bases remaining between them.

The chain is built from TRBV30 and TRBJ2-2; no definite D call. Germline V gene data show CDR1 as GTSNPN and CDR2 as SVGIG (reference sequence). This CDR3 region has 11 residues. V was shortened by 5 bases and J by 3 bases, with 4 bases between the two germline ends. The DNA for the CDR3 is TGTGCCTGGTCGGACACCGGGGAGCTGTTTTTT. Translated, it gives CAWSDTGELFF. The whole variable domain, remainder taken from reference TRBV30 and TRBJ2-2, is SQTIHQWPATLVQPVGSPLSLECTVEGTSNPNLYWYRQAAGRGLQLLFYSVGIGQISSEVPQNLSASRPQDRQFILSSKKLLLSDSGFYLCAWSDTGELFFGEGSRLTVL.

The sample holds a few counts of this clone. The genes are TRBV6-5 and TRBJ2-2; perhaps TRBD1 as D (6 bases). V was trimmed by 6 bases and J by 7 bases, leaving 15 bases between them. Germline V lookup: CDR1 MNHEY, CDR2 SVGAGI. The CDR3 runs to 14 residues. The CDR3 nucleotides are TGTGCCAGCAGCAACAACAGGGTACGCGGGGAGCTGTTTTTT. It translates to CASSNNRVRGELFF.

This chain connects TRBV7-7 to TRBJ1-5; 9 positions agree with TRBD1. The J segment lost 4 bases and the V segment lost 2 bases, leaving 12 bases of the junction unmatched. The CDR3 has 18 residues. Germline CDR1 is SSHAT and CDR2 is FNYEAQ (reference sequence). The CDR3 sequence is CASSLSNRTGVGNQPQHF. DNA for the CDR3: TGTGCCAGCAGCTTATCCAATAGGACAGGGGTCGGTAATCAGCCCCAGCATTTT. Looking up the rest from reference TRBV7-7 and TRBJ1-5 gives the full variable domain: GAGVSQSPRYKVTKRGQDVTLRCDPISSHATLYWYQQALGQGPEFLTYFNYEAQPDKSGLPSDRFSAERPEGSISTLTIQRTEQRDSAMYRCASSLSNRTGVGNQPQHFGDGTRLSIL.

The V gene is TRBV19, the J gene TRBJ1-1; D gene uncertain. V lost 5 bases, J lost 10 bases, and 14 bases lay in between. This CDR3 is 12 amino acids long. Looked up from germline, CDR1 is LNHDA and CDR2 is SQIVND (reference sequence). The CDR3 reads CASSPRVLGAFF. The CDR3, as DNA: TGTGCCAGTAGTCCGCGGGTCCTAGGAGCTTTCTTT.

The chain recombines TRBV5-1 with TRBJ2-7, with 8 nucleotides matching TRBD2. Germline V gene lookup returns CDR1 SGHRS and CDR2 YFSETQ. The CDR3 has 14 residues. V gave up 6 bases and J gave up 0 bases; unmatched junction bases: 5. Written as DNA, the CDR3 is TGCGCCAGCAAACCAGCGGGAGACTCCTACGAGCAGTACTTC. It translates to CASKPAGDSYEQYF.

The CDR3: CASSWVGRNTEAFF. The CDR3 DNA reads as TGTGCCAGCAGCTGGGTGGGGAGGAACACTGAAGCTTTCTTT. The rearrangement joins TRBV5-6 to TRBJ1-1; D remains unclear. V lost 3 bases, J lost 1 base, and 10 bases lay in between. This CDR3 region has 14 residues. Germline lookup yields CDR1 SGHDT and CDR2 YYEEEE. Complete variable domain (other parts from reference TRBV5-6 and TRBJ1-1): DAGVTQSPTHLIKTRGQQVTLRCSPKSGHDTVSWYQQALGQGPQFIFQYYEEEERQRGNFPDRFSGHQFPNYSSELNVNALLLGDSALYLCASSWVGRNTEAFFGQGTRLTVV.

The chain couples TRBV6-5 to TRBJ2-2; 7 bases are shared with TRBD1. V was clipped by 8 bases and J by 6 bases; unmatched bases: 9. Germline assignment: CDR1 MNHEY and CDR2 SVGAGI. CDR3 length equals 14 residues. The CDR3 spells CASAVRGRSGELFF. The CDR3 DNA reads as TGTGCCAGCGCAGTCAGGGGGAGATCCGGGGAGCTGTTTTTT.

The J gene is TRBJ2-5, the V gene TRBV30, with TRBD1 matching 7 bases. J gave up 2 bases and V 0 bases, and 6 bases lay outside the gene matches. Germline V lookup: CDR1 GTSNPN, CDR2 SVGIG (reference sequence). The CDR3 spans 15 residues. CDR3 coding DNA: TGTGCCTGGAGTGTAATAAGGGACAGTCAAGAGACCCAGTACTTC. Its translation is CAWSVIRDSQETQYF.

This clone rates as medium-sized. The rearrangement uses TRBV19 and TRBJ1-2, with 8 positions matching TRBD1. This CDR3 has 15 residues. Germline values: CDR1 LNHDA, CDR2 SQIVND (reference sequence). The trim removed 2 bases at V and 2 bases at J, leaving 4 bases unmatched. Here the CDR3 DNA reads TGTGCCAGTAGTATATCAGGGGGCAGGAACTATGGCTACACCTTC. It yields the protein CASSISGGRNYGYTF. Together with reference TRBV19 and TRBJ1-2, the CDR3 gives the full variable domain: DGGITQSPKYLFRKEGQNVTLSCEQNLNHDAMYWYRQDPGQGLRLIYYSQIVNDFQKGDIAEGYSVSREKKESFPLTVTSAQKNPTAFYLCASSISGGRNYGYTFGSGTRLTVV.

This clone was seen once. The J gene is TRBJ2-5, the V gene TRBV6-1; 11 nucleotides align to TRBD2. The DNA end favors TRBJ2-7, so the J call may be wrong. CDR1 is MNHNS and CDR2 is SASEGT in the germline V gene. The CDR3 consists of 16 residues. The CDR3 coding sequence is TGTGCCAGCAGTGAACTAAGACTAGCGGGATTGTACGAGCAGTACTTC. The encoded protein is CASSELRLAGLYEQYF.